This TCR beta chain appears in the sequencing data of a study of shared clonotypes between healthy human individuals. Researchers partitioned CD4+ cells into CD45RA+ naive and CD45RA-negative memory subsets. V lost 2 bases and J 3 bases, leaving 6 bases between the germline ends. This CDR3 is 13 amino acids long. The V gene's germline CDR1 is SGHAT and CDR2 FQNNGV. Profiling relied on immunoSEQ multiplex PCR, and the TCRdb table lists in-frame clones only, not all of them. Of hundreds of thousands of clones listed, more than 70% are singletons. The sample taken for sequencing was memory CD4+ T cells sorted from blood. The subset was: CD45RA-negative fraction. This clonotype was sampled from a woman aged 25-40 years in good health. V usage is TRBV11-2 and J usage is TRBJ2-3; no definite D call. The CDR3 DNA is TGTGCCAGCAGCTTACCGATAACAGATACGCAGTATTTT. Translation: CASSLPITDTQYF.